This TCR beta chain was sequenced during a study of blood T cell repertoires in COVID-19. Authors' processing steps: Researchers report that nucleated cell counts were estimated from reference gene primer amplification. TCRdb keeps only in-frame clones here, not all; method: immunoSEQ multiplex PCR. V and J calls and clone size are copied from that table; D and trimming were computed from the DNA. This sample has 40,000 or so clones, with 75% to 90% found just once. CDR1 is LGHDT, CDR2 YNNKEL, per germline (reference sequence). V lost 2 bases and J 1 base, leaving 4 bases between the germline ends. This CDR3 has 13 amino acids. In this sample, this clone turned up once.

The chain has TRBV3-1 (or the pseudogene TRBV3-2) and TRBJ2-3; no clear D. Specimen: peripheral blood. The clonotype comes from a man aged 55 to 70 with acute or convalescent COVID-19. CDR3 loop: CASSQTGTDTQYF. The CDR3 region has the DNA TGTGCCAGCAGCCAAACGGGCACAGATACGCAGTATTTT.